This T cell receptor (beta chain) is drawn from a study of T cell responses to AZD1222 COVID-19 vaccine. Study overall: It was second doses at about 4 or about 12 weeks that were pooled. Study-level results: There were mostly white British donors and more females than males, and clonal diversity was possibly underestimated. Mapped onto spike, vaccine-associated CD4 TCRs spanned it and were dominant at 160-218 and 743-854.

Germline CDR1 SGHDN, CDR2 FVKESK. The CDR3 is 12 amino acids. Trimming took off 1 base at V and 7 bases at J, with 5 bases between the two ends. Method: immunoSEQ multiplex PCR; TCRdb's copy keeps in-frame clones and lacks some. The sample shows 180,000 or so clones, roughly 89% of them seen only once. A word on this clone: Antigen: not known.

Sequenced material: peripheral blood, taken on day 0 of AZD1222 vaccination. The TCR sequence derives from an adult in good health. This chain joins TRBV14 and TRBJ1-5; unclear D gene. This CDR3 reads CASSQGRQPQHF. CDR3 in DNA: TGTGCCAGCAGCCAAGGGAGGCAGCCCCAGCATTTT. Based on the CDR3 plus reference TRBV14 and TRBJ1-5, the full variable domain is EAGVTQFPSHSVIEKGQTVTLRCDPISGHDNLYWYRRVMGKEIKFLLHFVKESKQDESGMPNNRFLAERTGGTYSTLKVQPAELEDSGVYFCASSQGRQPQHFGDGTRLSIL.